The present TCR beta chain was sequenced within a study of cytotoxic CD8 clonotypes in ibrutinib-treated CLL (dated by TCRdb to the early 2020s). Concerning the study at large: The cohort included more than 14 treatment-naive and about a dozen relapsed/refractory patients; about 18 were IGHV unmutated. Every remission and progressive disease sample was obtained while ibrutinib was still being received by the patients. Response samples were obtained after a median of around eleven months of treatment, with a range of roughly 6 to 40 months. Cryopreserved peripheral blood mononuclear cells were obtained before treatment, at response, and at either sustained remission or disease progression. Of the 86 participants in the trial, approximately 25 had longitudinal samples available. Responses were partial in some 24 patients and complete in 2; after median 68 months follow-up, 14 stayed in remission and 12 progressed. An average of 255,043 productive templates and approximately 91,000 productive rearrangements was obtained per sample.

Turning to this clone: It has no known antigen specificity. No base-level quality is on record; no much larger clone is a single base apart.

The time point label corresponds to: roughly 25 months on ibrutinib. For TCR beta library preparation, about 2 micrograms of genomic DNA were isolated from cryopreserved PBMCs. High-throughput TCR beta sequencing was performed on longitudinal blood samples from CLL patients receiving ibrutinib monotherapy. The patients took part in an open-label, single-center phase 2 trial of ibrutinib monotherapy. The goal of deep resolution MiSeq sequencing was a depth between 1 in 1 million and 1 in 200,000 T cells, and coverage averaged 10x per clonotype. The immunoSEQ hsTCRB Kit was used to generate TCR beta libraries. Regarding the original processing steps: Data were analyzed with ImmunoSEQ Data Assistant and ImmunoSEQ Analyzer, with V, D and J genes assigned per IMGT definitions. Clonality, with values ranging from 0 to 1, was calculated as one minus the normalized Shannon entropy of productive rearrangement frequencies. Only overrepresented clonotypes making up at least 0.05% of each patient's repertoire were included in the public clonotype analysis. Thirteen repertoires from age-matched healthy donors, obtained from immuneACCESS, served as clonality controls. In TCRdb, the immuneACCESS table is reduced to in-frame sequences with V and J assigned. These tables do not hold every clone; where another copy was compared, an unresolved V gene accounts for under half, and the others remain unexplained. That table gives V, J and clone size, and the DNA gave D and trimming. For this sample there are fewer than 200,000 clones; more than 80% appear just once. 3.5% to 5.5% of the sample rests with the top ten.

The CDR3 measures 14 amino acids from cysteine to phenylalanine. Of all the DNA, just the CDR3 is kept, 42 bases in frame from base 1. V has 5 bases trimmed and J has 1 base trimmed; junction bases matching no gene number 2. The germline V gene (reference sequence) specifies MNHEY as CDR1 and SMNVEV as CDR2. Study-wide conclusions, independent of this receptor: At ibrutinib response clonality went up, during sustained remission it held steady, and at progression it dropped back toward baseline. Baseline clonality was found to be higher than that of age-matched healthy donors and was strongly correlated with circulating CD8+ T-cell counts. Lymph node repertoires were not examined, and the timing of sampling was not matched between patients in sustained remission and those whose disease progressed. Public clonotypes were rare and either shrank or stayed stable during treatment, and the rise in clonality at ibrutinib response reflected expansion of private clonotypes.

This clonotype was sampled from a human donor with chronic lymphocytic leukemia. The specimen was PBMCs, collected after 24 months of ibrutinib treatment. The chain was built from TRBV27 and TRBJ2-3; 8 middle bases align to TRBD1. CDR3 sequence: CASSTTGGTDTQYF. The DNA sequence reads TGTGCCAGCAGTACGACAGGGGGCACAGATACGCAGTATTTT.